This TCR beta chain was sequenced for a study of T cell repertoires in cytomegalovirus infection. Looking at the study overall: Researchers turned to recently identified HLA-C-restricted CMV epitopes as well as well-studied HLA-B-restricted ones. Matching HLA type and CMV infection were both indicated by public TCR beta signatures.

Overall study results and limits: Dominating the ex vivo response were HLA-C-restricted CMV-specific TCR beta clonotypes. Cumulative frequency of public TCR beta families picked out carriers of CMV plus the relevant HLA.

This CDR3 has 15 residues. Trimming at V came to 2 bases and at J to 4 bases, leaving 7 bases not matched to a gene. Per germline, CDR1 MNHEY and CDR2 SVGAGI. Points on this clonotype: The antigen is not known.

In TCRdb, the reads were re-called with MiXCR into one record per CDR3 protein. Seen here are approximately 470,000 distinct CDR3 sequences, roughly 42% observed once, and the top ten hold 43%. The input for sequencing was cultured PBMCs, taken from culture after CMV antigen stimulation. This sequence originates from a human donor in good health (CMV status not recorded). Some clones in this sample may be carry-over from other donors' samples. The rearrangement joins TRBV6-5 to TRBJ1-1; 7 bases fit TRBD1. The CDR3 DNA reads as TGTGCCAGCAGTTACACGGACAGGATTGGCACTGAAGCTTTCTTT. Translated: CASSYTDRIGTEAFF.